This T cell receptor (beta chain) was sequenced for a study of blood T cell repertoires in COVID-19. Looked up from germline, CDR1 is LNHDA and CDR2 is SQIVND (reference sequence). The CDR3 spans 13 residues. The ends were cut back, 3 bases at V and 6 bases at J, with 9 bases in the middle. Original data processing: Reference gene primer amplification gave nucleated cell count estimates. The assay was immunoSEQ multiplex PCR, and TCRdb's table has in-frame clones only and misses some. V and J calls and clone size are those listed in that table; D and trimming were worked out from the DNA. The sample shows about 200,000 clones, around three quarters of them seen only once. About this clone: The same CDR3 is also encoded by other DNA sequences in this sample.

The V call is TRBV19, the J call TRBJ1-5, with D tentatively TRBD1 (5 bases). This clonotype originated in a woman in her 70s with acute or convalescent COVID-19. Source material: peripheral blood. The CDR3 region is CASSIQGGQPQHF. The CDR3 DNA follows: TGTGCCAGTAGTATCCAGGGTGGTCAGCCCCAGCATTTT.